The 27 T cell receptor beta chains below all came from one sample that was sequenced in a study of T cells in Graves' hyperthyroidism and ophthalmopathy. Amplification yielded TCR beta CDR3 regions, with RNA transcripts as the source. First-round RT-PCR of the TCR CDR3 relied on the HTBI primer set. MiXCR, run by TCRdb on the multiplex PCR reads, gives a single entry per CDR3 protein. The sample has 250,000 or so distinct CDR3 sequences, nearly 15% seen once. Specimen: blood. The receptors were gathered from a woman aged 45-65 years with Graves' hyperthyroidism that later progressed to Graves' ophthalmopathy.

In its sample, this clonotype was seen a few times. The gene calls are TRBV28 and TRBJ2-1; D perhaps matches TRBD2 (5 bases). The CDR3 covers 16 residues. V dropped 5 bases and J dropped 0 bases, with 14 bases sitting between them. Germline values: CDR1 MDHEN, CDR2 SYDVKM. The CDR3 DNA reads TGTGCCAGCAGTGTGGGAAGGGAGAGCTCCTACAATGAGCAGTTCTTC. Its translation is CASSVGRESSYNEQFF.

The table lists this clonotype with a few counts. V usage is TRBV6-1 and J usage is TRBJ2-5, with D tentatively TRBD2 (5 bases). CDR1 and CDR2 (germline): MNHNS, SASEGT. V gave up 5 bases and J gave up 1 base, with 11 bases separating them. The CDR3 has 14 residues. The CDR3: CASSPPGFQETQYF. Written as DNA, the CDR3 is TGTGCCAGCAGTCCCCCGGGATTCCAAGAGACCCAGTACTTC.

This clonotype was picked up many times. DNA for the CDR3: TGTGCCAGCAGTTTATCTGGTAGCGGGAGGGCCGGCGAGCAGTACTTC. Translating it yields CASSLSGSGRAGEQYF. The gene calls are TRBV28 and TRBJ2-7, with TRBD2 identical over 11 bases. Trimming at V came to 1 base and at J to 6 bases, leaving 8 bases not matched to a gene. In germline, CDR1 is MDHEN, CDR2 SYDVKM. This CDR3 comprises 16 residues.

This clonotype was seen many times. The chain couples TRBV28 to TRBJ1-4; TRBD1 matches 7 bases. Germline loops: CDR1 MDHEN, CDR2 SYDVKM. J lost 7 bases, V lost 3 bases, and 11 bases had no gene match. The CDR3 runs to 16 residues. The DNA of the CDR3 is TGTGCCAGCAGTTTGGGACAGATGGCGTCCGTTGAAAAACTGTTTTTT. Translated: CASSLGQMASVEKLFF.

In this sample, this clonotype turned up a few times. J is TRBJ2-7 and V is TRBV14, with 7 bases identical to TRBD1. Germline CDR1 and CDR2: SGHDN and FVKESK. The V segment lost 1 base and the J segment 2 bases; nucleotides outside the gene matches: 2. There are 14 residues in the CDR3. In DNA form, the CDR3 reads TGTGCCAGCAGCCAAGGTCAGGGGGCCTACGAGCAGTACTTC. It codes for CASSQGQGAYEQYF.

CDR3 sequence reads: CSVRAPGNTIYF. As DNA, the CDR3 is TGCAGCGTTCGAGCTCCTGGAAACACCATATATTTT. The J gene is TRBJ1-3, the V gene TRBV29-1, with D unresolved. Trimming cost V 5 bases and J 2 bases, with 7 bases left between them. Germline CDR1 SQVTM, CDR2 ANQGSEA. This CDR3 has 12 residues.

This clonotype was recorded many times. The genes are TRBV28 and TRBJ1-3; tentative D call: TRBD1 (6 bases). Germline CDR1 reads MDHEN; CDR2 reads SYDVKM. The CDR3 covers 16 residues. V gave up 4 bases and J gave up 3 bases, with 16 bases separating them. CDR3 in DNA: TGTGCCAGCAGTTCACATACAGGGATATTTGGAAACACCATATATTTT. It encodes CASSSHTGIFGNTIYF.

This clonotype was observed at least ten times. The V gene is TRBV9, the J gene TRBJ2-1, with D perhaps TRBD1 or TRBD2 (5 bases each). Germline V lookup: CDR1 SGDLS, CDR2 YYNGEE. This CDR3 is built from 15 residues. The ends were cut back, 4 bases at V and 5 bases at J, with 16 bases in the middle. The CDR3 region is CASSTRDRDHNEQFF. The CDR3 region has the DNA TGTGCCAGCAGCACTAGAGACCGGGACCACAATGAGCAGTTCTTC.

Many counts were recorded for this clonotype. V usage is TRBV20-1 and J usage is TRBJ1-2; TRBD1 is a possible D gene (5 bases). The V and J ends lost 0 bases and 3 bases respectively, with 17 bases between them. CDR3 length: 16 residues. CDR1 is DFQATT and CDR2 is SNEGSKA in the germline V gene (reference sequence). The CDR3 nucleotides are TGCAGTGCTAGAGACTGGTCCCAAACGGGGGACTATGGCTACACCTTC. This codes for CSARDWSQTGDYGYTF.

In its sample, this clonotype was seen many times. The V and J genes are TRBV6-1 and TRBJ1-5; D is uncertain. Trimming removed 5 bases from V and 9 bases from J, with 11 bases in between. The CDR3 contains 12 residues. In germline, CDR1 is MNHNS, CDR2 SASEGT. In nucleotides, the CDR3 is TGTGCCAGCAGTCGAGCCGAGGGGCCCCAGCATTTT. It translates to CASSRAEGPQHF.

This clonotype came up many times. The chain couples TRBV12-3 or TRBV12-4 to TRBJ1-2; D is unresolved. The CDR3 loop spans 14 amino acids. The V and J ends lost 1 base and 0 bases respectively, with 6 bases between them. CDR3 nucleotides: TGTGCCAGCAGTTTAGAGCGGACTAACTATGGCTACACCTTC. Translating gives CASSLERTNYGYTF.

This clonotype was detected only a few times. The CDR3 bases are TGCGCCAGCAGACCTACTAGCGGAGACTCCTACGAGCAGTACTTC. It codes for CASRPTSGDSYEQYF. This chain connects TRBV4-1 to TRBJ2-7; 8 positions agree with TRBD2. V was clipped by 6 bases and J by 0 bases; unmatched bases: 7. The CDR3 runs to 15 residues. Germline assignment: CDR1 MGHRA and CDR2 YSYEKL.

This clonotype was observed many times. The chain has TRBV24-1 and TRBJ1-1, with a tentative D call TRBD1 (6 bases). CDR3 length equals 12 residues. CDR1 is KGHDR and CDR2 is SFDVKD in the germline V gene. V lost 9 bases to trimming and J lost 2 bases, with 9 bases between them. CDR3 nucleotide sequence: TGTGCCACCGGGGGGCCCAACACTGAAGCTTTCTTT. It codes for CATGGPNTEAFF.

This clonotype was picked up many times. V gene TRBV6-1 combines with J gene TRBJ2-7; D remains unclear. Germline CDR1 and CDR2: MNHNS and SASEGT. The germline V and J ends were trimmed by 1 base and 2 bases, with 12 bases remaining between them. The CDR3 runs to 15 residues. The chain's CDR3 is CASSEDLGHAYEQYF. The CDR3 DNA sequence: TGTGCCAGCAGTGAAGATTTGGGCCATGCCTACGAGCAGTACTTC.

In its sample, this clonotype was seen many times. CDR3 residues: CASSGNAGRSSYEQYF. The CDR3, as DNA: TGTGCCAGCAGTGGTAATGCGGGAAGGTCGTCCTACGAGCAGTACTTC. V usage is TRBV2 and J usage is TRBJ2-7; maybe TRBD2 (6 bases). The length of the CDR3 is 16 residues. V was trimmed by 4 bases and J by 1 base, leaving 17 bases between them. Per germline, CDR1 SNHLY and CDR2 FYNNEI.

This chain connects TRBV29-1 to TRBJ2-3, with TRBD2 matching 9 bases. This CDR3 comprises 13 residues. Unmatched junction bases numbered 5, after V lost 6 bases and J lost 4 bases. Germline V gene data show CDR1 as SQVTM and CDR2 as ANQGSEA. The CDR3 DNA follows: TGCAGCGTGATTAGCGGGAGCGCAGATACGCAGTATTTT. Amino acid sequence: CSVISGSADTQYF.

This clonotype was counted a few times. This may be a read error, as it is one base from a much larger clone. Here the CDR3 reads CASRGGETQYF. In DNA, the CDR3 is TGTGCCAGCAGAGGCGGAGAGACCCAGTACTTC. The chain combines TRBV28 with TRBJ2-5; D is ambiguous. The CDR3 is made up of 11 amino acids. Deletions cut 6 bases from V and 4 bases from J, with 6 bases between. Germline CDR1 and CDR2: MDHEN and SYDVKM.

V usage is TRBV5-1 and J usage is TRBJ2-7, with D tentatively TRBD2 (5 bases). Between the trimmed V and J ends, which lost 0 bases and 2 bases, there was a span of 15 bases. Germline loops: CDR1 SGHRS, CDR2 YFSETQ. This CDR3 is built from 16 residues. CDR3 sequence (DNA): TGCGCCAGCAGCTTGGCTTTTGGTGCCGGGGCCTACGAGCAGTACTTC. This translates into CASSLAFGAGAYEQYF.

This clonotype appeared many times. The V and J genes are TRBV20-1 and TRBJ2-1; TRBD1 might be the D (5 bases). The CDR3 sequence is 13 residues long. Trimming left V 6 bases short and J 7 bases short, with 16 bases between. Germline-derived CDR1 and CDR2 are DFQATT and SNEGSKA (reference sequence). The CDR3 is CSAAPGLRNEQFF. CDR3 in DNA: TGCAGTGCCGCCCCAGGGCTCAGGAATGAGCAGTTCTTC.

This clonotype showed up many times. The genes are TRBV18 and TRBJ2-5, with 7 bases that match TRBD1. The CDR3 spans 14 residues. Germline V gives CDR1 KGHSH, CDR2 LQKENI. Trimming took 4 bases from V and 5 from J; bases not matched to a gene: 7. This chain's CDR3 is CASSQTGLGETQYF. As DNA, the CDR3 is TGTGCCAGCTCACAGACAGGGTTGGGGGAGACCCAGTACTTC.

This clonotype was observed at least ten times. The gene calls are TRBV11-2 and TRBJ1-6; D is unresolved. CDR1 and CDR2 (germline): SGHAT, FQNNGV. The CDR3 has 16 residues. V was cut by 2 bases and J by 5 bases, with 13 bases left in between. CDR3 region: CASSLRFGVHNSPLHF. The CDR3 DNA reads TGTGCCAGCAGCTTACGGTTCGGAGTCCATAATTCACCCCTCCACTTT.

This clonotype was found many times. CDR3 DNA sequence: TGTGCCAGCAGCCCGAATATTGGCTACACCTTC. Protein sequence: CASSPNIGYTF. The rearrangement joins TRBV12-3 or TRBV12-4 to TRBJ1-2; D gene unclear. The CDR3 extends over 11 amino acids. V lost 6 bases and J lost 7, with 9 bases in between.

The chain combines TRBV20-1 with TRBJ2-7; TRBD2 matches at 10 bases. The CDR3 has 12 amino acids. V gave up 6 bases and J gave up 3 bases; unmatched junction bases: 2. The germline CDR1 and CDR2 sequences are DFQATT and SNEGSKA (reference sequence). The CDR3 sequence: CSAPSGSYEQYF. CDR3 DNA: TGCAGTGCCCCTAGCGGGAGCTACGAGCAGTACTTC.

The chain has TRBV6-6 and TRBJ2-7, with TRBD1 as a possible D gene (5 bases). V was cut by 6 bases and J by 7 bases, with 25 bases left in between. CDR3 length equals 16 residues. CDR1 is MNHNY and CDR2 is SVGAGI in the germline V gene (reference sequence). The CDR3 DNA is TGTGCCAGCAGAACAACGGTCCAGGGTCTTAGGGGTGAGCAGTACTTC. Translating gives CASRTTVQGLRGEQYF.

This clonotype came up many times. This chain links TRBV3-1 with TRBJ2-5; D is unclear. CDR3 size: 14 residues. The germline V and J ends were trimmed by 0 bases and 5 bases, with 10 bases remaining between them. In germline, CDR1 is LGHDT, CDR2 YNNKEL (reference sequence). Here the CDR3 reads CASSQDAGEETQYF. For the CDR3, the DNA is TGTGCCAGCAGCCAAGATGCTGGCGAGGAGACCCAGTACTTC.

This clonotype has at least ten counts. The rearrangement links TRBV6-5 to TRBJ2-7; TRBD2 agrees at 8 bases. The V and J ends lost 8 bases and 2 bases, in that order; junction bases with no gene match: 5. The CDR3 extends over 13 amino acids. Germline-derived CDR1 and CDR2 are MNHEY and SVGAGI. This CDR3 reads CASRAAGAYEQYF. DNA of the CDR3: TGTGCCAGCCGAGCAGCGGGAGCCTACGAGCAGTACTTC.

The table lists this clonotype with many counts. V gene TRBV27 combines with J gene TRBJ2-1; 9 nucleotides align to TRBD2. CDR3 length: 15 amino acids. Trimming removed 8 bases from V and 8 bases from J; junction bases left unmatched: 13. CDR1 MNHEY and CDR2 SMNVEV come from the germline V gene (reference sequence). The CDR3 DNA is TGTGCCAGCGTCAGACTAGCGGAGGAGCCCGATGAGCAGTTCTTC. Its protein is CASVRLAEEPDEQFF.